The sequence of this T cell receptor beta chain was determined in a study of CXCR3-negative and CXCR3-positive naive CD8 T cells. As for the study in general: The total count of TRB reads reached 120 million to 150 million, and each library contributed about 1.5 +/- 0.3 million.

Germline-derived CDR1 and CDR2 are LNHDA and SQIVND (reference sequence). The CDR3 totals 13 residues. On this clonotype itself: Its antigen is currently unknown.

Naivety in CD8+ T cells corresponded to a CD45RO-CCR7+CD27+CD95- phenotype. The TRB libraries of cDNA were built by UMI-labeled 5' RACE. TCRdb reanalyzed the 5' RACE reads, giving one entry per CDR3 protein sequence and no DNA. This repertoire includes over 150,000 distinct CDR3 sequences. Broader study findings: Memory cells differed in TRBV-TRBJ usage, but naive CXCR3-negative and CXCR3-positive cells had similar usage. CXCR3-positive naive cells carried more hydrophobic TRB CDR3s than CXCR3-negative ones. The majority of assays used fresh PBMCs, and CXCR3 expression partially decreased after cryopreservation.

The sequence came from a human donor in good health. Some clones in this sample may be carry-over from other donors' samples. The sequencing sample was made of naive CXCR3+ CD8+ T cells from blood. Regarding subset: CD45RO-CCR7+CD27+CD95- naive CD8+ T cells expressing CXCR3 (TNR3+). This chain joins TRBV19 and TRBJ2-2. The CDR3 spells CASTSGNTGELFF.